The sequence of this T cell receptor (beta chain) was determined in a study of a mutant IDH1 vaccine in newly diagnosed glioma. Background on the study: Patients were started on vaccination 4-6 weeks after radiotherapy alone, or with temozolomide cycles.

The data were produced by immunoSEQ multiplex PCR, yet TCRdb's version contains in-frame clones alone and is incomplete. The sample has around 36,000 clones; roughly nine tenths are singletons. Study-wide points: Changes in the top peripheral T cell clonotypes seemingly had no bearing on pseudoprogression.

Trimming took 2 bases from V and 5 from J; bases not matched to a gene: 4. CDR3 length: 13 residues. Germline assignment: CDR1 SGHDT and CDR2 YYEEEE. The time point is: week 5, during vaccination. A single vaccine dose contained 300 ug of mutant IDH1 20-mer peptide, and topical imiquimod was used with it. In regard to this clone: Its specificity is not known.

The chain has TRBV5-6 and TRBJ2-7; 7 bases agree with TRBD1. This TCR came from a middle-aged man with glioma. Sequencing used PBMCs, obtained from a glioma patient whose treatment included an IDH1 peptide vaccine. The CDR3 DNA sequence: TGTGCCAGCAGCTTCAACAGGGGCCACGAGCAGTACTTC. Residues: CASSFNRGHEQYF.